This is a list of T cell receptor beta chains from one sample in a study of CXCR3 chemokines and chemotherapy response in bladder cancer. MiXCR was run by TCRdb on the PCR reads, yielding one entry per CDR3 protein. This table holds about 8,900 distinct CDR3 sequences, 23% found once. The material was obtained from a patient whose treatment included neoadjuvant chemotherapy. The receptors come from a human donor with bladder cancer that did not respond to neoadjuvant chemotherapy. The CDR3 runs from the conserved cysteine through the conserved F or W. Each record gives: CDR3 length, V gene, J gene, CDR3 protein.

16	TRBV5-6	TRBJ2-1	CASSLGLAGGTNEQFF
13	TRBV9	TRBJ1-1	CASSVAGITEAFF
16	TRBV5-6	TRBJ2-1	CASSPKPGQGANEQFF
13	TRBV13	TRBJ2-1	CASSLEGANEQFF
17	TRBV12-3/TRBV12-4	TRBJ1-1	CASSQSGTGALNTEAFF
14	TRBV7-2	TRBJ1-2	CASRPGQGARGYTF
24	TRBV6-2/TRBV6-3	TRBJ2-2	CASSSRAHEQFFGPGTRLTGELFF
13	TRBV6-5	TRBJ1-1	CASSSPGTAEAFF
13	TRBV12-3/TRBV12-4	TRBJ1-2	CASRGTALYGYTF
14	TRBV5-4	TRBJ2-5	CASSLETSMETQYF
12	TRBV7-9	TRBJ1-3	CAPGSSGNTIYF
13	TRBV7-2	TRBJ1-6	CASRQGAWTPLHF
16	TRBV7-2	TRBJ2-1	CASSLSAGGAYNEQFF
14	TRBV15	TRBJ2-5	CATCVGGDEETQYF
16	TRBV11-2	TRBJ2-1	CASSLRQLADYNEQFF
15	TRBV6-6	TRBJ1-4	CASSPESRINEKLFF
11	TRBV7-2	TRBJ2-2	CASSPTGELFF
13	TRBV20-1	TRBJ1-2	CSARGGRVYGYTF
15	TRBV6-2/TRBV6-3	TRBJ2-1	CASSSLQGLYNEQFF
12	TRBV7-2	TRBJ1-1	CASSWGSTEAFF
15	TRBV19	TRBJ2-1	CASSIYGGIYNEQFF
15	TRBV6-2/TRBV6-3	TRBJ2-1	CASSYSQRGPNEQFF
15	TRBV6-2/TRBV6-3	TRBJ2-7	CASRGTSGGSYEQYF
14	TRBV2	TRBJ1-2	CASTGQGARYGYTF
14	TRBV5-4	TRBJ2-7	CASSSPSLSYEQYF
14	TRBV9	TRBJ1-1	CASSVVSGNTEAFF
13	TRBV12-3/TRBV12-4	TRBJ2-5	CARELGGPETQYF